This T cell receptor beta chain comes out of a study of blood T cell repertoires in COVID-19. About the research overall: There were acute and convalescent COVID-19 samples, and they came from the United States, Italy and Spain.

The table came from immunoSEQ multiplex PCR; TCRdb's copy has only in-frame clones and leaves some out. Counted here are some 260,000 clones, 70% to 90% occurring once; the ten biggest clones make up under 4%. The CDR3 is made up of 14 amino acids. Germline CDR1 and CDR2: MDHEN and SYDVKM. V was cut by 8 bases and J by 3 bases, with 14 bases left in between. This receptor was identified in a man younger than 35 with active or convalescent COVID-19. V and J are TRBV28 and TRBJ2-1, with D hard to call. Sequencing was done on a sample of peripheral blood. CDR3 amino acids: CASSPANNYNEQFF. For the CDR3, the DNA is TGTGCCAGCTCGCCAGCGAATAACTACAATGAGCAGTTCTTC.